The entry below gives a single T cell receptor (beta chain) sequence along with its context. As yet, its antigen is unknown. The PCR used 60 Vbeta and 13 Jbeta primers. Sequencing was performed with immunoSEQ multiplex PCR; in TCRdb, only in-frame clones are kept and a portion is missing. The sample includes about 120,000 clones, about 83% of them seen just once. The record originates from a study of cytomegalovirus exposure and HLA in healthy donors. General observations from the study: Later analysis associated a missense DCLRE1C variant with TCR beta V- and J-gene trimming. Association of roughly 18,000 TCR beta sequences with HLA alleles was found at 0.05 false discovery rate in a later analysis. With further analysis later on, most CMV-associated TCR beta chains appeared HLA-restricted.

This CDR3 has 17 amino acids. The V segment lost 6 bases and the J segment 0 bases; nucleotides outside the gene matches: 8. Germline lookup yields CDR1 KGHSH and CDR2 LQKENI. The chain couples TRBV18 to TRBJ1-4, with 9 bases aligning to TRBD1. The sequenced sample consisted of PBMCs. The clonotype comes from a female donor in good health and CMV-seronegative. The CDR3 sequence: CASSPRQGGSTNEKLFF. The CDR3 DNA reads as TGTGCCAGCTCGCCGCGACAGGGGGGGTCAACTAATGAAAAACTGTTTTTT.